Included here is one T cell receptor (beta chain) sequence, with context. The ends lost 4 bases at V and 5 bases at J; junction bases unmatched: 10. Germline V CDR1 and CDR2: MNHEY, SVGAGI. The CDR3 contains 16 residues. The data derive from a study of blood T cell repertoires in COVID-19. The wider study: There were acute and convalescent COVID-19 samples, and they came from the United States, Italy and Spain. In each case, the material was cDNA or gDNA derived from T cells, B-cell-depleted T cells, or PBMCs.

Per the study methods: The assay estimated nucleated cells by amplifying reference gene primers. TCRdb keeps only in-frame clones here, not all; method: immunoSEQ multiplex PCR. Clone size and the V and J calls come from that table; the DNA yielded D and trimming. Of about 83,000 clones detected, around 87% appear once; the ten largest clones hold roughly 8%. The chain employs TRBV6-5 and TRBJ2-3, with 9 bases fitting TRBD1. The source material was peripheral blood. The receptor's source is a man older than 75 with active or convalescent COVID-19. The CDR3 reads CASSLQGAITIDTQYF. The CDR3 DNA sequence: TGTGCCAGCAGTTTACAGGGGGCTATAACTATAGATACGCAGTATTTT.